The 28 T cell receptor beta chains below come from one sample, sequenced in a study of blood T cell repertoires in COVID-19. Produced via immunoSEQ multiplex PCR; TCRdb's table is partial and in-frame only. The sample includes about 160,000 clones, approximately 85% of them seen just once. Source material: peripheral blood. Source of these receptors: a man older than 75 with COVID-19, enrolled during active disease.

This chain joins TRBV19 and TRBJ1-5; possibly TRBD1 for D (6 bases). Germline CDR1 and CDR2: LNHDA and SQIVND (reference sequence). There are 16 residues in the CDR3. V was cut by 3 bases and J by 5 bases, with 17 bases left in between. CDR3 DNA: TGTGCCAGTAGTATTATTCCGGGGACATTACATCAGCCCCAGCATTTT. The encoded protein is CASSIIPGTLHQPQHF.

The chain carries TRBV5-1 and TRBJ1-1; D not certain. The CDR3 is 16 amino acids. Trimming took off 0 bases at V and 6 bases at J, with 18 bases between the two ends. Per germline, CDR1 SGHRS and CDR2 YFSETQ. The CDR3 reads CASSLEGGPGAAEAFF. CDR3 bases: TGCGCCAGCAGCTTGGAAGGAGGGCCAGGAGCCGCTGAAGCTTTCTTT.

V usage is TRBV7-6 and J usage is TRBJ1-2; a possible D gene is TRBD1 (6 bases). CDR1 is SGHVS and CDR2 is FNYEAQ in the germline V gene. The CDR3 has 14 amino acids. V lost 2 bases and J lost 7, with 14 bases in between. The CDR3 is CASSLRHREGGYTF. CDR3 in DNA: TGTGCCAGCAGCTTACGGCACAGGGAGGGTGGCTACACCTTC.

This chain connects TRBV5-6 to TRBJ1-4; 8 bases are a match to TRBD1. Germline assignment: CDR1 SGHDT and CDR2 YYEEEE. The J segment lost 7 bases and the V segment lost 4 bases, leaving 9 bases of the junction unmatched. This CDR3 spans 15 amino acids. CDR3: CASSPDAGGSEKLFF. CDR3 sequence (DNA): TGTGCCAGCAGCCCGGATGCAGGGGGCTCTGAAAAACTGTTTTTT.

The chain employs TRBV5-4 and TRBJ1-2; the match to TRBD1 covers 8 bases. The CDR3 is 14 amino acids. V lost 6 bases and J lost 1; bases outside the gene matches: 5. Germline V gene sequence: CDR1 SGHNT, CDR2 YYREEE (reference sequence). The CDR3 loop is CASTQTGVNYGYTF. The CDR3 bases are TGTGCCAGCACCCAGACAGGGGTTAACTATGGCTACACCTTC.

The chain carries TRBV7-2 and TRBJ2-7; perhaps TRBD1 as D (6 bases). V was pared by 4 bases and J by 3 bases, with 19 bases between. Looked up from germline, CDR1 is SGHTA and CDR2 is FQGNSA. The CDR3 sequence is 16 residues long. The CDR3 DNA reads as TGTGCCAGCAGCTCATCGACAGGCGCGGTATACTACGAGCAGTACTTC. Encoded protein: CASSSSTGAVYYEQYF. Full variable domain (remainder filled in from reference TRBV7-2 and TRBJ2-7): GAGVSQSPSNKVTEKGKDVELRCDPISGHTALYWYRQSLGQGLEFLIYFQGNSAPDKSGLPSDRFSAERTGGSVSTLTIQRTQQEDSAVYLCASSSSTGAVYYEQYFGPGTRLTVT.

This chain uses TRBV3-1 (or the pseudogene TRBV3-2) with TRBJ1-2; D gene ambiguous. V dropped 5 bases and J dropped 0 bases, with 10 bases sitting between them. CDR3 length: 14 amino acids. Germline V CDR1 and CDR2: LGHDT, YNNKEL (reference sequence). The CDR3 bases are TGTGCCAGCAGCTTAAGCGCGGCTAACTATGGCTACACCTTC. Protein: CASSLSAANYGYTF.

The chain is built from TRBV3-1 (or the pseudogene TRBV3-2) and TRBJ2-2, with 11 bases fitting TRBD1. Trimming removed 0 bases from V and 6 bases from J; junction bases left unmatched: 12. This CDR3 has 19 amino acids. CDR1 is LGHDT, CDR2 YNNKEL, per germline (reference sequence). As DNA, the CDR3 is TGTGCCAGCAGCCAAGATCCGGGAGGAGGGACAGGGGGTGCCGGGGAGCTGTTTTTT. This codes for CASSQDPGGGTGGAGELFF.

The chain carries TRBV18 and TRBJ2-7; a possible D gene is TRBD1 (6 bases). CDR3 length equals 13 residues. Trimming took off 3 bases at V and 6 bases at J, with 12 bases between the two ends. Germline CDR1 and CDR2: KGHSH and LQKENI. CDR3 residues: CASSPSDRSEQYF. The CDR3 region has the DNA TGTGCCAGCTCACCCTCGGACAGAAGCGAGCAGTACTTC.

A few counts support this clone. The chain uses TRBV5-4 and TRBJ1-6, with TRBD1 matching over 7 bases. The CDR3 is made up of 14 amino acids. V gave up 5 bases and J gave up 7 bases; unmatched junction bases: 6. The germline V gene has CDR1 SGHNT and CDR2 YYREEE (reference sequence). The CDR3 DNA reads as TGTGCCAGCAGTAAGGGGGCTGAGAATTCACCCCTCCACTTT. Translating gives CASSKGAENSPLHF.

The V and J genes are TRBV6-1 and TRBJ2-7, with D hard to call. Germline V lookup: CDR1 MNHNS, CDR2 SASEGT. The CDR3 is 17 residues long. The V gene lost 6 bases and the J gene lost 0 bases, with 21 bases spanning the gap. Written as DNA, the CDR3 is TGTGCCAGCAGGGAAAATATCCACGCTGCGAGCTCCTACGAGCAGTACTTC. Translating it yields CASRENIHAASSYEQYF.

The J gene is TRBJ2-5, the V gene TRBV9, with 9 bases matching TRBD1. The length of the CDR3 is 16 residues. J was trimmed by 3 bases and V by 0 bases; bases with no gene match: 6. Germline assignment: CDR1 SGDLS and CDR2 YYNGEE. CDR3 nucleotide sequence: TGTGCCAGCAGCGTAGGGCCGGACAGGGGAAAAGAGACCCAGTACTTC. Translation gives CASSVGPDRGKETQYF.

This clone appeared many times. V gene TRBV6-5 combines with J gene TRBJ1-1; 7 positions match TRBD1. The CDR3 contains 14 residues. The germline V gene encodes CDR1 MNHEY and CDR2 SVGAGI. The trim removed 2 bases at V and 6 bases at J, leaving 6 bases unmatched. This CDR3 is CASSYRGRISEAFF. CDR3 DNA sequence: TGTGCCAGCAGTTACAGGGGGCGCATCTCTGAAGCTTTCTTT.

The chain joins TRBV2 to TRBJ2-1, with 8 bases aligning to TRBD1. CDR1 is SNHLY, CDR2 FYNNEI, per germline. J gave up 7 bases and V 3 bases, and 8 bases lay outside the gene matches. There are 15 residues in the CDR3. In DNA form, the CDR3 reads TGTGCCAGCAGTGAGGAGACAGGGGCGGAGAATGAGCAGTTCTTC. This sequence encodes CASSEETGAENEQFF.

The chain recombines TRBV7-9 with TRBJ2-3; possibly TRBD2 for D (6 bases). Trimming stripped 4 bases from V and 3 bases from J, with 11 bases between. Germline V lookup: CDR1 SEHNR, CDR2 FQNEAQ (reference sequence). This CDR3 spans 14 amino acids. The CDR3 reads CASSSRAGTDTQYF. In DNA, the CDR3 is TGTGCCAGCAGCTCCCGGGCGGGAACAGATACGCAGTATTTT.

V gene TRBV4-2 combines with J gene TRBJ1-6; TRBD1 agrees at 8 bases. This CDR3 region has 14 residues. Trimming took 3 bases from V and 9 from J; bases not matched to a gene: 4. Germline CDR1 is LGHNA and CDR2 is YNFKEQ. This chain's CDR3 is CASSHGQGVSPLHF. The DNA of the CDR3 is TGTGCCAGCAGCCACGGACAGGGAGTTTCACCCCTCCACTTT.

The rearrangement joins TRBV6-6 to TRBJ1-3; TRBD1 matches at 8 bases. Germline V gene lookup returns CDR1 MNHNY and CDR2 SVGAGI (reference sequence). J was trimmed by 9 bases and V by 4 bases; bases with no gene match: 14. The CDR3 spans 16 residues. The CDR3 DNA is TGTGCCAGCAGTTCCTCCGGGACAGGAATATTTGGCACCATATATTTT. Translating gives CASSSSGTGIFGTIYF.

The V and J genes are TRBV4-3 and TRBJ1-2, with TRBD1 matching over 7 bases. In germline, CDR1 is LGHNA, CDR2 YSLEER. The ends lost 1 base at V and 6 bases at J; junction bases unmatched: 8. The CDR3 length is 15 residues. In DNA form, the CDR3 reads TGCGCCAGCAGCCAAGCGTCTCTTACAGGGGATGGCTACACCTTC. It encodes CASSQASLTGDGYTF.

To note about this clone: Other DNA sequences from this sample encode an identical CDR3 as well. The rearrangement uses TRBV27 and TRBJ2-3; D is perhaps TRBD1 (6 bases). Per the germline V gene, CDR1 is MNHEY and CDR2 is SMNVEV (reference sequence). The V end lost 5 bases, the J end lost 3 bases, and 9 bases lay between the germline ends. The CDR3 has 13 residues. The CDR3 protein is CASSLRGTDTQYF. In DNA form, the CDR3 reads TGTGCCAGCAGTCTAAGGGGGACAGATACGCAGTATTTT.

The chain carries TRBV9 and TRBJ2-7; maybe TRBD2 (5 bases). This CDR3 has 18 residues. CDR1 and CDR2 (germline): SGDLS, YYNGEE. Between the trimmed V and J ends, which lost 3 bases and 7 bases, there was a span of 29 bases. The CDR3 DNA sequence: TGTGCCAGCAGCGCTTCGCACCTATCCTTGGCGGAGAGGGAGGAGCAGTACTTC. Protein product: CASSASHLSLAEREEQYF.

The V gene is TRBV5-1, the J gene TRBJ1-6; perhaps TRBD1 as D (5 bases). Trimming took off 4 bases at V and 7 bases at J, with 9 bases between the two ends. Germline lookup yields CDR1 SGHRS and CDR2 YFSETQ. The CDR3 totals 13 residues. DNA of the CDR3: TGCGCCAGCAGCGGGGCGCAGAATTCACCCCTCCACTTT. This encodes CASSGAQNSPLHF.

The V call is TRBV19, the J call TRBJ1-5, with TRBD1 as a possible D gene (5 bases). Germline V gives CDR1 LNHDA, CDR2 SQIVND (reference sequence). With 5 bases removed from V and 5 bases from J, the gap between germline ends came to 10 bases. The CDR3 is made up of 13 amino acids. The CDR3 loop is CASSLQDHQPQHF. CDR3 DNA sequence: TGTGCCAGTAGTCTACAGGACCATCAGCCCCAGCATTTT.

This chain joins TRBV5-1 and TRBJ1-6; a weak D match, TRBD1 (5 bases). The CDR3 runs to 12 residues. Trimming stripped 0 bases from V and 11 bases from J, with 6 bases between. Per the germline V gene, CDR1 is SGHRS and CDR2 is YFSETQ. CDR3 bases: TGCGCCAGCAGCTTGGGACAGCCACCCCTCCACTTT. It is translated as CASSLGQPPLHF.

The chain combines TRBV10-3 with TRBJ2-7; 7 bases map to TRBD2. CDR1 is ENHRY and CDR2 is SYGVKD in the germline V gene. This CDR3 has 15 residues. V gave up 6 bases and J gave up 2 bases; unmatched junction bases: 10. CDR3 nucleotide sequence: TGTGCCATCAGCCCGGCGACTAGCACGGCCTACGAGCAGTACTTC. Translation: CAISPATSTAYEQYF.

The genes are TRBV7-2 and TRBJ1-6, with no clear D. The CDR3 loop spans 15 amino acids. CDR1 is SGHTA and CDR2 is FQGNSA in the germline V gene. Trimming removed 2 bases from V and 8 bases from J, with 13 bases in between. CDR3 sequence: CASSLQKNPYSPLHF. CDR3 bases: TGTGCCAGCAGCTTACAGAAAAATCCGTATTCACCCCTCCACTTT. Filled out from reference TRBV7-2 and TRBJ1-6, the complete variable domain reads GAGVSQSPSNKVTEKGKDVELRCDPISGHTALYWYRQSLGQGLEFLIYFQGNSAPDKSGLPSDRFSAERTGGSVSTLTIQRTQQEDSAVYLCASSLQKNPYSPLHFGNGTRLTVT.

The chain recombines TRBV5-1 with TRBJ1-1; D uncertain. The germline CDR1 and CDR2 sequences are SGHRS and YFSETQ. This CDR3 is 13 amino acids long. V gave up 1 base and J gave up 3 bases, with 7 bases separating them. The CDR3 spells CASSLLGDTEAFF. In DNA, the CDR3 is TGCGCCAGCAGCTTGCTCGGAGACACTGAAGCTTTCTTT.

CDR3 in DNA: TGTGCCAGCAGCCAGTCCGGGACAGTCAATGAAAAACTGTTTTTT. It yields the protein CASSQSGTVNEKLFF. The chain recombines TRBV16 with TRBJ1-4; 7 nucleotides line up with TRBD1. Germline-derived CDR1 and CDR2 are KGHSY and FQNENV. The CDR3 runs 15 residues. V gave up 3 bases and J gave up 5 bases; unmatched junction bases: 6.

CDR3 amino acids: CASSLRQLNEQFF. DNA for the CDR3: TGTGCCAGCAGTCTACGACAGCTTAATGAGCAGTTCTTC. The J gene is TRBJ2-1, the V gene TRBV6-5; D perhaps matches TRBD1 (5 bases). This CDR3 has 13 residues. V was cut by 5 bases and J by 7 bases, with 12 bases left in between. The germline gives CDR1 MNHEY, CDR2 SVGAGI.